This T cell receptor beta chain was recorded in a study of shared clonotypes between healthy human individuals. Study conclusions and caveats: Collection of samples was limited to blood; tissue repertoires likely differ. Among non-shared clonotypes, generation probabilities were lower than among those shared by all four donors.

There are 14 residues in the CDR3. Germline CDR1 reads SEHNR; CDR2 reads FQNEAQ (reference sequence). The V gene lost 0 bases and the J gene lost 3 bases, with 6 bases spanning the gap. Clones were sequenced by immunoSEQ multiplex PCR, and TCRdb holds only the in-frame ones, with some missing. The table has approximately 99,000 clones, around 65% seen once. For this clone: Its antigen is currently unknown.

Donors, without exception, were Caucasian adults residing in Nashville, Tennessee. The chain joins TRBV7-9 to TRBJ1-3; no clear D. Source material: memory CD8+ T cells sorted from blood. Stated subset: CD45RO+ cells pooled with CCR7-negative TemRA cells. The clonotype was recovered from a woman aged 25 to 39 in good health. The DNA for the CDR3 is TGTGCCAGCAGCTTAGCGCCCCTTGGAAACACCATATATTTT. Translated: CASSLAPLGNTIYF.